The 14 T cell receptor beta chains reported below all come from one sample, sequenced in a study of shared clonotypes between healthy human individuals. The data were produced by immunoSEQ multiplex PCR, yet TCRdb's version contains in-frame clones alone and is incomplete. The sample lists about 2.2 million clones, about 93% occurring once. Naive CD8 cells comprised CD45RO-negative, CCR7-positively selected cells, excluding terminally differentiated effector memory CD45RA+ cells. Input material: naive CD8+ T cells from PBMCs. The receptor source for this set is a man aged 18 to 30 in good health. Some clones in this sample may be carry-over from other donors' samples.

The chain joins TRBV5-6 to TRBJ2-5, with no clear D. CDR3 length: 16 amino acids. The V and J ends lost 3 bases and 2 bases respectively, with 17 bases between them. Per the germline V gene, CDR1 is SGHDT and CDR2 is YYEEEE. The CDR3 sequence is CASSWGTALVQETQYF. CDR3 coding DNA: TGTGCCAGCAGCTGGGGAACAGCCTTGGTACAAGAGACCCAGTACTTC.

CDR3 coding DNA: TGCAGCGTAAGCATTGGTTCCGAGCAGTACTTC. It encodes CSVSIGSEQYF. The chain carries TRBV29-1 and TRBJ2-7, with D uncertain. There are 11 residues in the CDR3. Germline V gene lookup returns CDR1 SQVTM and CDR2 ANQGSEA. Trimming removed 6 bases at V and 6 bases at J, with 12 bases between.

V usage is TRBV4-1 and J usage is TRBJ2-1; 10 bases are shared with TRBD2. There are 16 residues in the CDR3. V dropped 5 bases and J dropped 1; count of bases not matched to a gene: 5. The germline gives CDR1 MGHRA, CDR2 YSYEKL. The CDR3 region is CASSSQAGGSYNEQFF. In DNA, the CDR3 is TGCGCCAGCAGCTCCCAAGCGGGAGGGTCCTACAATGAGCAGTTCTTC.

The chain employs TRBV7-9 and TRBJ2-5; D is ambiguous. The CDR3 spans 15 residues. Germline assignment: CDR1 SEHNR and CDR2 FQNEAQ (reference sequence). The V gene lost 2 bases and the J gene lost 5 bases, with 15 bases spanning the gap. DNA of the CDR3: TGTGCCAGCAGCTTATTGCAGCGCCATGGGGAGACCCAGTACTTC. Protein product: CASSLLQRHGETQYF.

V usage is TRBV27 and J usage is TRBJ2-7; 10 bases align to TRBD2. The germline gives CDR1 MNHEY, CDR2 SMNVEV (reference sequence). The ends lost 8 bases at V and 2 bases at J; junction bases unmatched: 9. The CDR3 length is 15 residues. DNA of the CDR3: TGTGCCAGCCGTGTAGGGCTAGCGGGAGCCTACGAGCAGTACTTC. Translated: CASRVGLAGAYEQYF.

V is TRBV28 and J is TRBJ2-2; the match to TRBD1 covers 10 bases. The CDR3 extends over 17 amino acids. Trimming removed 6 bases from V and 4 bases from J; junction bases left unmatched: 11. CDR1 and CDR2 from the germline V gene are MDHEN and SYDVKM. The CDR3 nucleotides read TGTGCCAGCAGACGAGTTAGGGACAGGGGAGGCACCGGGGAGCTGTTTTTT. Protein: CASRRVRDRGGTGELFF.

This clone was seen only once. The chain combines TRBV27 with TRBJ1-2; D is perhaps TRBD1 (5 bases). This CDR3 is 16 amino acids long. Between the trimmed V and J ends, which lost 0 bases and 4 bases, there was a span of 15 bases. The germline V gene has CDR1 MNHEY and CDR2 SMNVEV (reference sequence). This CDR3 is CASSLSAGHYPYGYTF. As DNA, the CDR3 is TGTGCCAGCAGTTTATCCGCAGGGCACTACCCCTATGGCTACACCTTC.

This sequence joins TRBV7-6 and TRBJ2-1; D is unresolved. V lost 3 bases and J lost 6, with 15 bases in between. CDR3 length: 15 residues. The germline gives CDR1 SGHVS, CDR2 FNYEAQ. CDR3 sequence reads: CASSLNYLPSNEQFF. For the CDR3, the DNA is TGTGCCAGCAGCTTGAACTACCTACCTAGCAATGAGCAGTTCTTC. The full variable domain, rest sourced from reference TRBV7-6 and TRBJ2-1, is GAGVSQSPRYKVTKRGQDVALRCDPISGHVSLYWYRQALGQGPEFLTYFNYEAQQDKSGLPNDRFSAERPEGSISTLTIQRTEQRDSAMYRCASSLNYLPSNEQFFGPGTRLTVL.

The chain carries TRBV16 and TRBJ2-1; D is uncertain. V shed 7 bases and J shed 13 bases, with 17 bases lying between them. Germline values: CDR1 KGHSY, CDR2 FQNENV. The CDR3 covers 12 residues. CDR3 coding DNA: TGTGCCAGCATCCCCTCCCCCGGAATCCAGTTCTTC. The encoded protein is CASIPSPGIQFF.

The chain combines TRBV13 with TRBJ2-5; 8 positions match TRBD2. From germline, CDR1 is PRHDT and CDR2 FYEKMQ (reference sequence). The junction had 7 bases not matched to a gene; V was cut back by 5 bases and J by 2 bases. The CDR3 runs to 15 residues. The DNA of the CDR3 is TGTGCCAGCAGCCTACTAGCGGAGACACAAGAGACCCAGTACTTC. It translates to CASSLLAETQETQYF.

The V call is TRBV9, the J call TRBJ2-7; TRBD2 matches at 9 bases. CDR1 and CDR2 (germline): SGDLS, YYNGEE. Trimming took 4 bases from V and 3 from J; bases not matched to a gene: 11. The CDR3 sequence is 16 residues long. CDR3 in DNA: TGTGCCAGCAGCCCTCGGGGCGGGAGGGAGCTCTACGAGCAGTACTTC. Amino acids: CASSPRGGRELYEQYF.

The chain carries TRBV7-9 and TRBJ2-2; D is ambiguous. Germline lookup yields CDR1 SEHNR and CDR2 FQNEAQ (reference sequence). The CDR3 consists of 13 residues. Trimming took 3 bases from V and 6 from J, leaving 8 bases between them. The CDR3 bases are TGTGCCAGCAGCTTGTTGATTGCCGGGGAGCTGTTTTTT. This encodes CASSLLIAGELFF.

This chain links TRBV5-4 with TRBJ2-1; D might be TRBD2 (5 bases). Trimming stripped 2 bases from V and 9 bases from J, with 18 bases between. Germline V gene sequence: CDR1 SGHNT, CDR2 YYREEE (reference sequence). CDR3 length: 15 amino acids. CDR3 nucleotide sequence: TGTGCCAGCAGCTTAGTGAGGGAGCTGATGGGTGAGCAGTTCTTC. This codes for CASSLVRELMGEQFF.

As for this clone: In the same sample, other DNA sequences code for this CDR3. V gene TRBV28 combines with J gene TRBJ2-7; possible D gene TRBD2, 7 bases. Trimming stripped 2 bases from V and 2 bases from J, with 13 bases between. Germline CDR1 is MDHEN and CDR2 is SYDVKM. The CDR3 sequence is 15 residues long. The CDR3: CASSLGGDTTYEQYF. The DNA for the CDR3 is TGTGCCAGCAGTTTAGGGGGGGACACAACCTACGAGCAGTACTTC.